The 29 T cell receptor beta chains below all came from one sample that was sequenced in a study of response to subunit inactivated influenza vaccine. TCRdb used MiXCR to reprocess the RT-PCR reads, holding one entry per CDR3 protein. The top ten clones hold roughly 10% of a sample with 550,000 to 650,000 distinct CDR3 sequences, roughly 12% of them seen once. The input for sequencing was PBMCs from blood, taken on the day of vaccination. All receptors come from a man aged 45-60 years who received an inactivated influenza vaccine.

In its sample, this clonotype was seen many times. The rearrangement links TRBV29-1 to TRBJ2-3, with 11 bases identical to TRBD2. Trimming at V came to 6 bases and at J to 6 bases, leaving 8 bases not matched to a gene. The CDR3 totals 14 residues. Germline lookup yields CDR1 SQVTM and CDR2 ANQGSEA. CDR3 loop: CSVVLAGGSDTQYF. The CDR3 nucleotides are TGCAGCGTGGTCCTAGCGGGGGGAAGTGATACGCAGTATTTT.

The V gene is TRBV18, the J gene TRBJ1-3; TRBD1 matches at 12 bases. The CDR3 is made up of 15 amino acids. CDR1 and CDR2 from the germline V gene are KGHSH and LQKENI. Trimming cost V 3 bases and J 4 bases; bases outside gene matches: 1. CDR3 region: CASSPGQGAGNTIYF. The CDR3 DNA sequence: TGTGCCAGCTCACCGGGACAGGGGGCCGGAAACACCATATATTTT. The full variable domain, in which reference TRBV18 and TRBJ1-3 provide the parts outside the CDR3, is NAGVMQNPRHLVRRRGQEARLRCSPMKGHSHVYWYRQLPEEGLKFMVYLQKENIIDESGMPKERFSAEFPKEGPSILRIQQVVRGDSAAYFCASSPGQGAGNTIYFGEGSWLTVV.

The table lists this clonotype with a few counts. J is TRBJ2-2 and V is TRBV6-1; D uncertain. This CDR3 region has 13 residues. The germline V and J ends were trimmed by 5 bases and 5 bases, with 9 bases remaining between them. Looked up from germline, CDR1 is MNHNS and CDR2 is SASEGT. The CDR3 coding sequence is TGTGCCAGCAGTATAGTAATGACCGGGGAGCTGTTTTTT. Translation gives CASSIVMTGELFF.

This clonotype has just a few counts. The gene calls are TRBV27 and TRBJ1-4; D uncertain. Trimming shortened V by 0 bases and J by 10 bases, and 12 bases separated the two germline ends. CDR1 and CDR2 (germline): MNHEY, SMNVEV (reference sequence). This CDR3 region has 14 residues. CDR3 protein: CASSLSGGRGKLFF. The CDR3 coding sequence is TGTGCCAGCAGTTTATCTGGCGGCCGGGGAAAACTGTTTTTT.

This clonotype was counted many times. The chain uses TRBV29-1 and TRBJ2-5, with D possibly being TRBD1 (6 bases). The CDR3 sequence is 14 residues long. With 3 bases removed from V and 2 bases from J, the gap between germline ends came to 13 bases. Germline V gene sequence: CDR1 SQVTM, CDR2 ANQGSEA. The CDR3 reads CSVDTGRPQETQYF. CDR3 sequence (DNA): TGCAGCGTTGACACAGGGAGACCTCAAGAGACCCAGTACTTC.

A few counts support this clonotype. The gene calls are TRBV6-5 and TRBJ2-2; weak D call: TRBD1 (5 bases). Germline V lookup: CDR1 MNHEY, CDR2 SVGAGI. The CDR3 is made up of 14 amino acids. Trimming removed 3 bases at V and 5 bases at J, with 10 bases between. CDR3 protein: CASSYKRTTGELFF. CDR3 nucleotide sequence: TGTGCCAGCAGTTATAAGAGGACAACCGGGGAGCTGTTTTTT.

J is TRBJ2-6 and V is TRBV19; TRBD1 matches at 9 bases. CDR3 size: 16 residues. Germline V CDR1 and CDR2: LNHDA, SQIVND (reference sequence). The junction had 4 bases not matched to a gene; V was cut back by 4 bases and J by 3 bases. The CDR3 here is CASSNNRGRGANVLTF. Written as DNA, the CDR3 is TGTGCCAGTAGTAACAACAGGGGGCGTGGGGCCAACGTCCTGACTTTC.

Many counts were recorded for this clonotype. J is TRBJ2-1 and V is TRBV5-5; unclear D gene. Germline V CDR1 and CDR2: SGHKS, YYEKEE (reference sequence). The CDR3 length is 13 residues. The V end was cut by 1 base, the J end by 4 bases, with 6 bases between. The CDR3 region has the DNA TGTGCCAGCAGCTTGTCACAGTACAATGAGCAGTTCTTC. Encoded protein: CASSLSQYNEQFF.

This clonotype was counted between two and nine times. This chain links TRBV4-2 with TRBJ2-2; D not resolved. The germline V and J ends were trimmed by 3 bases and 5 bases, with 4 bases remaining between them. Germline V CDR1 and CDR2: LGHNA, YNFKEQ. The CDR3 covers 12 residues. In nucleotides, the CDR3 is TGTGCCAGCAGCCAGATTACCGGGGAGCTGTTTTTT. This sequence encodes CASSQITGELFF.

As regards this clonotype: Germline is not matched at one junction end, which may reflect a read error. The CDR3 loop reads CATSSRDTQYF. The CDR3 nucleotides read TGTGCCACCAGCAGCAGAGATACGCAGTATTTT. The J gene is TRBJ2-3, the V gene TRBV15, with D unresolved. Germline assignment: CDR1 LNHNV and CDR2 YYDKDF (reference sequence). CDR3 length: 11 amino acids.

Only a few counts were recorded for this clonotype. The chain combines TRBV10-2 with TRBJ2-7, with TRBD2 matching over 8 bases. The CDR3 sequence is 16 residues long. Germline-derived CDR1 and CDR2 are WSHSY and SAAADI. The V and J ends lost 3 bases and 7 bases, in that order; junction bases with no gene match: 14. CDR3 amino acids: CASSEKGVAGPWEQYF. CDR3 DNA sequence: TGCGCCAGCAGTGAAAAAGGGGTAGCGGGACCCTGGGAGCAGTACTTC.

This clonotype showed up just a few times. This chain joins TRBV10-3 and TRBJ1-6; weak D call: TRBD1 (6 bases). V dropped 3 bases and J dropped 6 bases, with 12 bases sitting between them. CDR3 length: 15 amino acids. Germline-derived CDR1 and CDR2 are ENHRY and SYGVKD. DNA of the CDR3: TGTGCCATCAGTGACAGGGGTCAAGGTAATTCACCCCTCCACTTT. Its protein product is CAISDRGQGNSPLHF.

The chain couples TRBV12-3 or TRBV12-4 to TRBJ2-3, with D maybe TRBD2 (5 bases). V gave up 6 bases and J gave up 0 bases, with 13 bases separating them. The CDR3 totals 15 residues. DNA for the CDR3: TGTGCCAGCAGGGCTAGCATGGGAAGCACAGATACGCAGTATTTT. It specifies CASRASMGSTDTQYF.

A few counts support this clonotype. The chain combines TRBV5-5 with TRBJ1-5, with 7 bases identical to TRBD1. J was trimmed by 7 bases and V by 4 bases; bases with no gene match: 11. Germline values: CDR1 SGHKS, CDR2 YYEKEE (reference sequence). The CDR3 runs to 15 residues. DNA for the CDR3: TGTGCCAGCAGCCGTAACAGGGGATTCGAACAGCCCCAGCATTTT. Translating gives CASSRNRGFEQPQHF.

Only a few counts were recorded for this clonotype. This chain uses TRBV7-2 with TRBJ1-1; 12 bases are a match to TRBD1. Germline V gene data show CDR1 as SGHTA and CDR2 as FQGNSA. Unmatched junction bases numbered 8, after V lost 6 bases and J lost 6 bases. The CDR3 spans 15 residues. CDR3 amino acids: CASRRTGTGGSEAFF. CDR3 nucleotide sequence: TGTGCCAGCAGACGAACCGGGACAGGGGGCTCTGAAGCTTTCTTT.

The chain carries TRBV27 and TRBJ2-2; 7 nucleotides align to TRBD1. Germline CDR1 MNHEY, CDR2 SMNVEV (reference sequence). The CDR3 has 15 residues. With V trimmed by 4 bases and J by 0 bases, 2 bases remained unmatched. CDR3 region: CASSYGTANTGELFF. In nucleotides, the CDR3 is TGTGCCAGCAGTTACGGGACAGCGAACACCGGGGAGCTGTTTTTT.

This clonotype has a handful of counts. The chain joins TRBV20-1 to TRBJ2-7, with D possibly matching TRBD2 (6 bases). Per the germline V gene, CDR1 is DFQATT and CDR2 is SNEGSKA (reference sequence). V was cut by 1 base and J by 5 bases, with 21 bases left in between. The CDR3 covers 16 residues. CDR3 coding DNA: TGCAGTGCTAGAGGGGCGGCGGGACGGTCGTCGGACGAGCAGTACTTC. Encoded protein: CSARGAAGRSSDEQYF.

This clonotype was recorded many times. The chain's CDR3 is CATSRDSSRFDEQFF. For the CDR3, the DNA is TGTGCCACCAGCAGAGATAGTTCTCGATTCGATGAGCAGTTCTTC. The J gene is TRBJ2-1, the V gene TRBV15; D gene unclear. Trimming pared 0 bases from V and 8 bases from J, leaving 14 bases between. The CDR3 length is 15 residues. Germline CDR1 and CDR2: LNHNV and YYDKDF (reference sequence).

This clonotype was counted between two and nine times. The gene calls are TRBV12-3 or TRBV12-4 and TRBJ2-7; TRBD1 matches 8 bases. J was trimmed by 7 bases and V by 3 bases; bases with no gene match: 20. The CDR3 sequence is 18 residues long. The CDR3 is CASSLSGARQGMPREQYF. CDR3 nucleotide sequence: TGTGCCAGCAGTTTGTCGGGGGCACGACAGGGGATGCCCAGGGAGCAGTACTTC.

Only a few counts were recorded for this clonotype. The chain has TRBV7-8 and TRBJ2-1; D gene ambiguous. The germline V gene has CDR1 SGHVS and CDR2 FQNEAQ. Trimming stripped 2 bases from V and 5 bases from J, with 13 bases between. The CDR3 is 15 residues long. The CDR3 is CASSLFGRNNNEQFF. CDR3 bases: TGTGCCAGCAGCTTATTTGGGCGGAACAACAATGAGCAGTTCTTC.

The rearrangement joins TRBV9 to TRBJ2-6; tentative D call: TRBD1 (6 bases). This CDR3 has 16 amino acids. V lost 6 bases and J 0 bases, leaving 13 bases between the germline ends. CDR1 and CDR2 (germline): SGDLS, YYNGEE. The CDR3 spells CASTIDRSSGANVLTF. DNA for the CDR3: TGTGCCAGCACCATCGACAGGAGCTCTGGGGCCAACGTCCTGACTTTC.

The table lists this clonotype with many counts. The J gene is TRBJ2-7, the V gene TRBV12-3 or TRBV12-4; 7 bases map to TRBD1. CDR3 length: 18 amino acids. The ends lost 5 bases at V and 2 bases at J; junction bases unmatched: 18. DNA for the CDR3: TGTGCCAGCAGTCCCCTAGATTTTAGACAGGGACCTCCCTACGAGCAGTACTTC. Translating it yields CASSPLDFRQGPPYEQYF.

CDR3 in amino acids: CASSQSIAGGLYNEQFF. The CDR3 coding sequence is TGCGCCAGCAGCCAATCAATAGCGGGAGGGCTCTACAATGAGCAGTTCTTC. The V and J genes are TRBV4-3 and TRBJ2-1; 11 bases agree with TRBD2. The CDR3 length is 17 residues. The V segment lost 2 bases and the J segment 3 bases; nucleotides outside the gene matches: 6. Germline CDR1 reads LGHNA; CDR2 reads YSLEER.

This clonotype has a handful of counts. This chain connects TRBV20-1 to TRBJ1-1; 8 bases are a match to TRBD1. The CDR3 loop spans 16 amino acids. Germline V gives CDR1 DFQATT, CDR2 SNEGSKA (reference sequence). J was trimmed by 4 bases and V by 0 bases; bases with no gene match: 10. CDR3 amino acids: CSARDPLQTGGTEAFF. Here the CDR3 DNA reads TGCAGTGCTAGAGATCCCCTACAAACAGGGGGCACTGAAGCTTTCTTT.

V is TRBV20-1 and J is TRBJ2-2; 10 bases fit TRBD2. In germline, CDR1 is DFQATT, CDR2 SNEGSKA (reference sequence). V shed 2 bases and J 6 bases; nucleotides not matched to a gene: 9. The CDR3 length is 16 residues. Written as DNA, the CDR3 is TGCAGTGCTAGAAACGGACTAGCGGTCGTCGCCGGGGAGCTGTTTTTT. It codes for CSARNGLAVVAGELFF.

This clonotype was detected ten times or more. The chain carries TRBV4-2 and TRBJ1-2, with TRBD1 matching 9 bases. Germline lookup yields CDR1 LGHNA and CDR2 YNFKEQ. J lost 8 bases, V lost 1 base, and 5 bases had no gene match. The CDR3 has 14 amino acids. The CDR3 spells CASSQGQGGYGYTF. The CDR3, as DNA: TGTGCCAGCAGCCAAGGACAGGGGGGGTACGGCTACACCTTC.

This clonotype was found a few times. DNA for the CDR3: TGTGCCAGCAGCCCAGGGTCTATAGGAAAACTGTTTTTT. Protein sequence: CASSPGSIGKLFF. The rearrangement joins TRBV28 to TRBJ1-4; TRBD1 might be the D (5 bases). Germline V lookup: CDR1 MDHEN, CDR2 SYDVKM. This CDR3 contains 13 residues. V gave up 6 bases and J gave up 10 bases, with 15 bases separating them.

This chain connects TRBV6-1 to TRBJ1-1; no firm D call. This CDR3 has 10 residues. Between the trimmed V and J ends, which lost 6 bases and 3 bases, there was a span of 2 bases. Germline V gene sequence: CDR1 MNHNS, CDR2 SASEGT. The CDR3 sequence: CASRYTEAFF. The DNA for the CDR3 is TGTGCCAGCAGGTACACTGAAGCTTTCTTT.

Only one count was recorded for this clonotype. V is TRBV13 and J is TRBJ2-4; 8 nucleotides agree with TRBD1. The V and J ends lost 3 bases and 4 bases, in that order; junction bases with no gene match: 5. The CDR3 has 15 residues. Germline CDR1 and CDR2: PRHDT and FYEKMQ (reference sequence). The CDR3 DNA sequence: TGTGCCAGCAGCTTGATGACAGGGGAAAAAAACATTCAGTACTTC. This codes for CASSLMTGEKNIQYF.